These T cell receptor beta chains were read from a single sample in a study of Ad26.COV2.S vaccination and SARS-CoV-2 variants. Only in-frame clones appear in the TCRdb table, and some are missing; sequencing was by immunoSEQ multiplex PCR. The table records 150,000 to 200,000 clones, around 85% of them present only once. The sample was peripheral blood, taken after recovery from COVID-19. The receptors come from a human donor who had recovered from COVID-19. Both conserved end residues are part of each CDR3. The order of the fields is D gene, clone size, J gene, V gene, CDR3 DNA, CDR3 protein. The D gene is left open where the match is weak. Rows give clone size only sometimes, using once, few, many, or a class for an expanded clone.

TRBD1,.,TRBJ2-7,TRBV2,TGTGCCAGCACCCAGACAGGGTCCTACGAGCAGTACTTC,CASTQTGSYEQYF
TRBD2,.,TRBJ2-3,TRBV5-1,TGCGCCAGCAGCTTGGGCGGGAGGCCGGCCGATACGCAGTATTTT,CASSLGGRPADTQYF
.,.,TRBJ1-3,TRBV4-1,TGCGCCAGCAGCCAAGGCGCAGGAAACACCATATATTTT,CASSQGAGNTIYF
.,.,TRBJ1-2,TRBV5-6,TGTGCCAGCAGCCCGGGGGGTATCTATGGCTACACCTTC,CASSPGGIYGYTF
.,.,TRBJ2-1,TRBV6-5,TGTGCCAGCAGTTATCCAAACGCCAATGAGCAGTTCTTC,CASSYPNANEQFF
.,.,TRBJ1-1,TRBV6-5,TGTGCCAGCAAACCCCGGGGAGGGACGACTGAAGCTTTCTTT,CASKPRGGTTEAFF
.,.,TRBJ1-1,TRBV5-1,TGCGCCAGCAGCTTGGTCGGGGGGCGCAAGGACACTGAAGCTTTCTTT,CASSLVGGRKDTEAFF
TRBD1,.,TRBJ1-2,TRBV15,TGTGCCACCAGCAGAGAAAGGACAGGGAATGGCTACACCTTC,CATSRERTGNGYTF
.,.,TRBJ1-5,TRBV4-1,TGCGCCAGCAGCCAAGTAGTGGGGCAGCCCCAGCATTTT,CASSQVVGQPQHF
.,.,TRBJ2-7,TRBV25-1,TGTGCCAGCAGTGAATCCCCAGATCCCTACGAGCAGTACTTC,CASSESPDPYEQYF
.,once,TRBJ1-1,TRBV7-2,TGTGCCAGCAGCTTAGCAGGCGTCTTACAGGCTGAAGCTTTCTTT,CASSLAGVLQAEAFF